A single sample gave rise to the 7 T cell receptor beta chains below, sequenced in a study of blood T cell repertoires in COVID-19. Sequencing was performed with immunoSEQ multiplex PCR; in TCRdb, only in-frame clones are kept and a portion is missing. The sample consists of more than 95,000 clones, approximately 84% of them appearing once. The sequencing sample was made of peripheral blood. All receptors come from a man in his sixties or seventies with active or convalescent COVID-19.

This chain joins TRBV5-1 and TRBJ1-1; TRBD1 matches at 11 bases. CDR3 size: 17 residues. Germline V CDR1 and CDR2: SGHRS, YFSETQ. Trimming cost V 4 bases and J 0 bases; bases outside gene matches: 8. CDR3 sequence (DNA): TGCGCCAGCAGCCCCGGACAGGGGGCGACAATGAACACTGAAGCTTTCTTT. Its translation is CASSPGQGATMNTEAFF. Using reference TRBV5-1 and TRBJ1-1 for the parts outside the CDR3, the full variable domain is KAGVTQTPRYLIKTRGQQVTLSCSPISGHRSVSWYQQTPGQGLQFLFEYFSETQRNKGNFPGRFSGRQFSNSRSEMNVSTLELGDSALYLCASSPGQGATMNTEAFFGQGTRLTVV.

The chain recombines TRBV3-1 (or the pseudogene TRBV3-2) with TRBJ2-1, with D hard to call. This CDR3 has 13 residues. V gave up 1 base and J gave up 7 bases, with 8 bases separating them. The germline V gene has CDR1 LGHDT and CDR2 YNNKEL (reference sequence). In DNA, the CDR3 is TGTGCCAGCAGCCAAGCGGAGCTTAATGAGCAGTTCTTC. Translation gives CASSQAELNEQFF.

This rearrangement joins TRBV27 to TRBJ2-5; D might be TRBD2 (5 bases). Germline CDR1 MNHEY, CDR2 SMNVEV (reference sequence). Deletions cut 2 bases from V and 1 base from J, with 11 bases between. The CDR3 contains 15 residues. The CDR3 DNA follows: TGTGCCAGCAGTTTAATGGCGGGCGTCCAAGAGACCCAGTACTTC. This translates into CASSLMAGVQETQYF.

In this sample, this clone turned up a few times. The rearrangement links TRBV3-1 (or the pseudogene TRBV3-2) to TRBJ1-1; D is perhaps TRBD1 (6 bases). CDR1 is LGHDT and CDR2 is YNNKEL in the germline V gene (reference sequence). The CDR3 has 13 amino acids. V was pared by 0 bases and J by 7 bases, with 9 bases between. The CDR3, as DNA: TGTGCCAGCAGCCAAGAGAAAGGGGGTGAAGCTTTCTTT. This sequence encodes CASSQEKGGEAFF.

The sample holds a few counts of this clone. An end of the junction differs from the germline gene, which may be a read error. The rearrangement links TRBV12-3 or TRBV12-4 to TRBJ2-5; 8 bases are a match to TRBD2. The CDR3 is made up of 12 amino acids. The CDR3, as DNA: TGTGCCAGCAGTTTAACGAGCGGGGGCCCTAACTTC. Its protein is CASSLTSGGPNF.

The chain couples TRBV5-5 to TRBJ1-5; D is undetermined. The CDR3 has 16 residues. Germline CDR1 reads SGHKS; CDR2 reads YYEKEE (reference sequence). V was shortened by 0 bases and J by 2 bases, with 12 bases between the two germline ends. As DNA, the CDR3 is TGTGCCAGCAGCTTGGGGGGTCCCGGGGGCAATCAGCCCCAGCATTTT. Amino acid sequence: CASSLGGPGGNQPQHF.

The chain employs TRBV7-9 and TRBJ2-1; 8 nucleotides line up with TRBD1. Germline values: CDR1 SEHNR, CDR2 FQNEAQ (reference sequence). V lost 7 bases, J lost 2 bases, and 4 bases stayed unmatched. The CDR3 length is 14 residues. The CDR3 here is CASTGQGTYNEQFF. The DNA for the CDR3 is TGTGCCAGCACCGGACAGGGAACCTACAATGAGCAGTTCTTC.